This is a list of T cell receptor beta chains from one sample in a study of T-cell memory formation after mild COVID-19. In TCRdb, the 5' RACE reads were re-called with MiXCR into one record per CDR3 protein. The sample has some 490,000 distinct CDR3 sequences; about 18% are singletons. The specimen sequenced was PBMCs or a T cell subset sorted from them (not recorded which). These receptors all stem from an adult woman who had mild COVID-19 (a few samples of this study predate the infection). Cell type and time point are not known. Each CDR3 is given with its conserved first and last residue. The D gene is left open where the match is weak. For some rows the clone size is stated as once, few or many, or as a class when expanded; others skip it.

many	TRBV5-6	TRBJ2-4	TRBD1	TGTGCCAGCAGATCGACAGGGGGTGGAAACATTCAGTACTTC	CASRSTGGGNIQYF
-	TRBV20-1	TRBJ2-1	-	TGCAGTGCTAGAGTTAGTATCTTTTCTGAGCAGTTCTTC	CSARVSIFSEQFF
few	TRBV7-9	TRBJ2-1	-	TGTGCCAGCAGCTTAAGCCAGGCGGGGGCCAGTGAGCAGTTCTTC	CASSLSQAGASEQFF
few	TRBV5-5	TRBJ2-3	-	TGTGCCAGCAGCTTTTTCTGGCGGGCCCAAAGAGAAGATACGCAGTATTTT	CASSFFWRAQREDTQYF
few	TRBV4-1	TRBJ1-1	-	TGCGCCAGCAGCCAAGCGAGCAGTTCTACCTCCGAAGCTTTCTTT	CASSQASSSTSEAFF
-	TRBV6-2/TRBV6-3	TRBJ2-1	TRBD2	TGTGCCAGCAGTTACTTGGGACTAGCGGACACCTACAATGAGCAGTTCTTC	CASSYLGLADTYNEQFF
few	TRBV6-5	TRBJ2-1	TRBD2	TGTGCCAGCAGTCGACTAGCATCGGGCAATGAGCAGTTCTTC	CASSRLASGNEQFF
many	TRBV7-9	TRBJ2-1	-	TGTGCCAGCAGCTTAAACGACTACAATGAGCAGTTCTTC	CASSLNDYNEQFF
few	TRBV6-6	TRBJ1-5	-	TGTGCCAGCAGTTACTCGACTTGGGGTGTAGGTCAGCCCCAGCATTTT	CASSYSTWGVGQPQHF
-	TRBV2	TRBJ1-2	-	TGTGCCAGCACCTCGGGCTATGGCTACACCTTC	CASTSGYGYTF
few	TRBV20-1	TRBJ1-2	-	TGCAGTGCTAGAGAATTGGGTTTCGAATGGAGCTACACCTTC	CSARELGFEWSYTF
many	TRBV11-2	TRBJ2-3	-	TGTGCCAGCAGCGGGAGTGTGAGAGATACGCAGTATTTT	CASSGSVRDTQYF
-	TRBV4-1	TRBJ2-1	TRBD2	TGCGCCAGCAGCCAAGTAGGACTAGCGGGAAGGAAAAGTGGTTACAATGAGCAGTTCTTC	CASSQVGLAGRKSGYNEQFF
-	TRBV6-2/TRBV6-3	TRBJ2-7	-	TGTGCCAGCAGTTACTCGAAAGGTGGTTACGAGCAGTACTTC	CASSYSKGGYEQYF
-	TRBV10-3	TRBJ2-3	-	TGTGCCATCAGTGTGGGGACCAATTTTCGAGATACGCAGTATTTT	CAISVGTNFRDTQYF
-	TRBV2	TRBJ2-7	TRBD1	TGTGCCAGCAGTGAACCGGGGACAGGCGAGCAGTACTTC	CASSEPGTGEQYF
-	TRBV7-6	TRBJ1-1	TRBD1	TGTGCCAGCAGACGGACCGGGACAGCCGGGAGGGACACTGAAGCTTTCTTT	CASRRTGTAGRDTEAFF
-	TRBV5-1	TRBJ2-5	-	TGCGCCAGCAGCTTGGACACCCCCAGGGCGGAGACCCAGTACTTC	CASSLDTPRAETQYF
few	TRBV12-3/TRBV12-4	TRBJ1-5	-	TGTGCCAGCAGATTTAGCGCGGGAGGAAATCAGCCCCAGCATTTT	CASRFSAGGNQPQHF
-	TRBV6-5	TRBJ2-2	-	TGTGCCAGCAGTTCCACGGCGACAGTCCACACCGGGGAGCTGTTTTTT	CASSSTATVHTGELFF
-	TRBV19	TRBJ2-7	-	TGTGCCAGTAGTATCCAGGAGGGCCGATATTACGAGCAGTACTTC	CASSIQEGRYYEQYF
few	TRBV11-2	TRBJ2-1	TRBD1	TGTGCCAGCAGCTCCCGGGGACAGGGCTACAACAATGAGCAGTTCTTC	CASSSRGQGYNNEQFF
few	TRBV4-1	TRBJ2-5	-	TGCGCCAGCAGCCAAGACGGAGGGATAGAGACCCAGTACTTC	CASSQDGGIETQYF
-	TRBV24-1	TRBJ1-2	-	TGTGCCACCTCGACAGGTAACGAACATGGCTACACCTTC	CATSTGNEHGYTF
few	TRBV5-1	TRBJ2-1	-	TGCGCCAGCAGCTTGGTTGATGGAGCCAACAATGAGCAGTTCTTC	CASSLVDGANNEQFF
-	TRBV4-3	TRBJ1-1	-	TGCGCCAGCAGCCAAGATTTGTATCCGGGTATAAGAGGGGAGCCAGGCTCGGGCACTGAAGCTTTCTTT	CASSQDLYPGIRGEPGSGTEAFF
few	TRBV12-3/TRBV12-4	TRBJ2-7	TRBD1	TGTGCCAGCAGTTTAGGGGGACAGGGGAATTACGAGCAGTACTTC	CASSLGGQGNYEQYF
-	TRBV5-1	TRBJ1-1	-	TGCGCCAGCAGCTTGGGCGGCGGGGACACTGAAGCTTTCTTT	CASSLGGGDTEAFF
-	TRBV3-1	TRBJ1-1	TRBD1	TGTGCCAGCAGCCCCGGGACAGGGAGGAACACTGAAGCTTTCTTT	CASSPGTGRNTEAFF
many	TRBV7-9	TRBJ1-2	TRBD1	TGTGCCAGCAGCTTTCGGACAGGGCCCGGCTTTGATGGCTACACCTTC	CASSFRTGPGFDGYTF
-	TRBV12-3/TRBV12-4	TRBJ2-1	-	TGTGCCAGCAGTCCCCCTGGAGTCGGGGATGAGCAGTTCTTC	CASSPPGVGDEQFF
few	TRBV10-3	TRBJ1-1	TRBD1	TGTGCCATCAGCCCGGGACAGGGGTCGACTGAAGCTTTCTTT	CAISPGQGSTEAFF
few	TRBV18	TRBJ2-7	-	TGTGCCAGCTCACCCTCACAGGGAGGTCTGGGCGAGCAGTACTTC	CASSPSQGGLGEQYF
few	TRBV2	TRBJ2-7	-	TGTGCCAGCAGTGTCGACAGCCCTAAGCAGTACTTC	CASSVDSPKQYF
many	TRBV7-8	TRBJ2-1	-	TGTGCCAGCAGCGCGGGACTGCTAAATCACAATGAGCAGTTCTTC	CASSAGLLNHNEQFF
-	TRBV7-9	TRBJ1-1	TRBD1	TGTGCCAGCAGTTGGACAGGTTACACTGAAGCTTTCTTT	CASSWTGYTEAFF
few	TRBV24-1	TRBJ2-6	-	TGTGCCACCAGTGACCGGGCCCCCTTAGGGGGGGCCAACGTCCTGACTTTC	CATSDRAPLGGANVLTF
-	TRBV7-2	TRBJ2-1	-	TGTGCCAGCAGCTTAGATCAGGGAGCTCTTAAGCAGTTCTTC	CASSLDQGALKQFF
-	TRBV14	TRBJ2-2	TRBD1	TGTGCCAGCAGCCCCTTCGCAGGGGGCGGTCAGAACACCGGGGAGCTGTTTTTT	CASSPFAGGGQNTGELFF
-	TRBV7-9	TRBJ2-7	TRBD2	TGTGCCAGCAGCACGCAGGGACTAGCGTTGGAGCAGTACTTC	CASSTQGLALEQYF
-	TRBV30	TRBJ2-7	TRBD2	TGTGCCTGGAGCGCGACCCGGACTAGCGGCTTCTCCTACGAGCAGTACTTC	CAWSATRTSGFSYEQYF
-	TRBV7-2	TRBJ1-2	-	TGTGCCAGCAGCTTAAGGGTTGGTCGAGCTGCTAACTATGGCTACACCTTC	CASSLRVGRAANYGYTF
many	TRBV20-1	TRBJ2-1	-	TGCAGTGCCCGATACAATGAGCAGTTCTTC	CSARYNEQFF
-	TRBV4-2	TRBJ1-5	TRBD1	TGTGCCAGCAGCCTCGGGACAGGGAACAATCAGCCCCAGCATTTT	CASSLGTGNNQPQHF
few	TRBV20-1	TRBJ2-1	TRBD2	TGCAGTGCTAGAGCCGCCGGGACTAGCGGGTTAACCGCTTACAATGAGCAGTTCTTC	CSARAAGTSGLTAYNEQFF
-	TRBV3-1	TRBJ2-2	TRBD2	TGTGCCAGCAGCCAAGATCGAAGCGGGGGGATATCCGGGGAGCTGTTTTTT	CASSQDRSGGISGELFF
-	TRBV7-2	TRBJ2-3	TRBD2	TGTGCCAGCAGCTTACGGACTAGCGGGGCTAGCACAGATACGCAGTATTTT	CASSLRTSGASTDTQYF
few	TRBV4-3	TRBJ1-1	-	TGCGCCAGCAGCCAAGATGAAGAAGGGGGCACTGAAGCTTTCTTT	CASSQDEEGGTEAFF
few	TRBV20-1	TRBJ1-3	-	TGCAGTGCTATAAACTCACGCTCTGGAAACACCATATATTTT	CSAINSRSGNTIYF
-	TRBV7-9	TRBJ2-5	-	TGTGCCAGCAGCCTAGGTTCAGATCGGGGGATACGAGAGACCCAGTACTTC	CASSLGSDRGIRETQYF
few	TRBV10-3	TRBJ1-2	-	TGTGCCATCAGTGAGATTGAGGGACGCTATGGCTACACCTTC	CAISEIEGRYGYTF
few	TRBV3-1	TRBJ2-3	-	TGTGCCAGCAGCCAAGAGTTTGCAGTGACGCAGTATTTT	CASSQEFAVTQYF
-	TRBV4-1	TRBJ2-7	-	TGCGCCAGCAGCCAAGGTTCTTGGACGGACTCCTACGAGCAGTACTTC	CASSQGSWTDSYEQYF
-	TRBV9	TRBJ2-5	-	TGTGCCAGCAGCGTAGGTACCGCACAAGAGACCCAGTACTTC	CASSVGTAQETQYF
few	TRBV7-2	TRBJ1-3	-	TGTGCCAGCAGCTGGGGGGGCTTAACTGGAAACACCATATATTTT	CASSWGGLTGNTIYF